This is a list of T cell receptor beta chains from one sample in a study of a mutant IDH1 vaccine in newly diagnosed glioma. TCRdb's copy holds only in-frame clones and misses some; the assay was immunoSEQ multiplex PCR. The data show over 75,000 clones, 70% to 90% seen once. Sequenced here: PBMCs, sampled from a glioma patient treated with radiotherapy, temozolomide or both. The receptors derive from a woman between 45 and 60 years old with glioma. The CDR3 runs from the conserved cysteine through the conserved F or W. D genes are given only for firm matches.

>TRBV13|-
CASSPGPTDTQYF
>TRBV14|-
CASSQRGSTDTQYF
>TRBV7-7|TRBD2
CASSQLGAGVPDTQYF
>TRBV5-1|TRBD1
CASSFPGQGTETQYF
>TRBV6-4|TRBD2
CASSAPPEAGVGAISEQYF
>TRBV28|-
CASSLRQGRGTETQYF
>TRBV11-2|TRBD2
CASSLELAGNYEQYF
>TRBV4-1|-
CASSQGRGGKRTNEKLFF
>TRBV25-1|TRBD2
CATRPGLAGGVTAELFF
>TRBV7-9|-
CASSLAGATMTSTDTQYF
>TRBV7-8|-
CASRPRGYYGYTF